These T cell receptor beta chains were read from a single sample in a study of blood T cell repertoires in COVID-19. Sequenced by immunoSEQ multiplex PCR; TCRdb stores in-frame clones only, minus some. The sample carries 200,000 to 250,000 clones, about four fifths recorded once. Material: PBMCs or T cells enriched from blood (not recorded which). Receptors originate from a man aged 55 to 70 who had recovered from COVID-19. The CDR3 runs from the conserved cysteine through the conserved F or W. Fields, in order: D gene, J gene, clone size, V gene, CDR3 DNA, CDR3 protein. The D gene is left open where the match is weak. Clone sizes are given selectively: once, few, many, or a class where the clone is expanded.

d_gene: .; j_gene: TRBJ1-1; abundance: .; v_gene: TRBV6-5; CDR3nt: TGTGCCAGCAGTTACTCAGGGAGGGACACTGAAGCTTTCTTT; CDR3aa: CASSYSGRDTEAFF
d_gene: TRBD1; j_gene: TRBJ1-4; abundance: few; v_gene: TRBV2; CDR3nt: TGTGCCAGCAGGAAGGACAGGGCTTACCATGAAAAACTGTTTTTT; CDR3aa: CASRKDRAYHEKLFF
d_gene: TRBD1; j_gene: TRBJ2-3; abundance: .; v_gene: TRBV11-1; CDR3nt: TGTGCCAGCAGCCAGCGACAGGGATCAGCAGATACGCAGTATTTT; CDR3aa: CASSQRQGSADTQYF
d_gene: .; j_gene: TRBJ2-1; abundance: .; v_gene: TRBV5-1; CDR3nt: TGCGCCAGCAGCTTGGAACGGACTTCCAACAATGAGCAGTTCTTC; CDR3aa: CASSLERTSNNEQFF
d_gene: .; j_gene: TRBJ1-2; abundance: .; v_gene: TRBV5-6; CDR3nt: TGTGCCAGCAGCCCTTGGGGCCACTATGGCTACACCTTC; CDR3aa: CASSPWGHYGYTF
d_gene: TRBD1; j_gene: TRBJ2-5; abundance: .; v_gene: TRBV24-1; CDR3nt: TGTGCCACCAGTGATTTTAGGACAGGGGACCAAGAGACCCAGTACTTC; CDR3aa: CATSDFRTGDQETQYF
d_gene: .; j_gene: TRBJ2-2; abundance: .; v_gene: TRBV5-1; CDR3nt: TGCGCCAGCAGCGCACAGGATGCGAACACCGGGGAGCTGTTTTTT; CDR3aa: CASSAQDANTGELFF
d_gene: TRBD1; j_gene: TRBJ1-1; abundance: .; v_gene: TRBV9; CDR3nt: TGTGCCAGCAGCGTAGTTCTAGGACAGGGGGCTTGGAACACTGAAGCTTTCTTT; CDR3aa: CASSVVLGQGAWNTEAFF
d_gene: .; j_gene: TRBJ1-5; abundance: once; v_gene: TRBV19; CDR3nt: TGTGCCAGTAGTATAGATCTGGGTAGGGGGCCCCAGCATTTT; CDR3aa: CASSIDLGRGPQHF
d_gene: TRBD1; j_gene: TRBJ1-2; abundance: .; v_gene: TRBV3-1/TRBV3-2; CDR3nt: TGTGCCAGCAGCCCACGGGACAGAAACTATGGCTACACCTTC; CDR3aa: CASSPRDRNYGYTF
d_gene: .; j_gene: TRBJ2-1; abundance: few; v_gene: TRBV12-5; CDR3nt: TGTGCTAGTGGTTTCTTAACCAGGGGAACTGAGCAGTTCTTC; CDR3aa: CASGFLTRGTEQFF